One sample yielded the 28 T cell receptor beta chains listed below, sequenced in a study of cytomegalovirus exposure and HLA in healthy donors. It was with 60 Vbeta and 13 Jbeta primers that the PCR ran. TCRdb's copy holds only in-frame clones and misses some; the assay was immunoSEQ multiplex PCR. The sample lists over 150,000 clones, around 68% occurring once. Material for sequencing was PBMCs. Receptors originate from a man between 45 and 60 years old in good health and CMV-seronegative.

This clone was seen only once. This sequence joins TRBV4-1 and TRBJ2-7; 8 nucleotides agree with TRBD1. The germline gives CDR1 MGHRA, CDR2 YSYEKL. This CDR3 contains 15 residues. Unmatched junction bases numbered 7, after V lost 3 bases and J lost 3 bases. As DNA, the CDR3 is TGCGCCAGCAGCCACTCGGACAGGGTTGTCTACGAGCAGTACTTC. It encodes CASSHSDRVVYEQYF.

A few counts support this clone. J is TRBJ2-5 and V is TRBV15, with 14 bases aligning to TRBD2. This CDR3 spans 20 amino acids. Germline-derived CDR1 and CDR2 are LNHNV and YYDKDF (reference sequence). V shed 1 base and J 1 base; nucleotides not matched to a gene: 11. The CDR3 DNA is TGTGCCACCAGCAGAGTCCGACTAGCGGGGGGGGAGATAACCCAAGAGACCCAGTACTTC. Translation: CATSRVRLAGGEITQETQYF. The whole variable domain, filled in from reference TRBV15 and TRBJ2-5, reads DAMVIQNPRYQVTQFGKPVTLSCSQTLNHNVMYWYQQKSSQAPKLLFHYYDKDFNNEADTPDNFQSRRPNTSFCFLDIRSPGLGDTAMYLCATSRVRLAGGEITQETQYFGPGTRLLVL.

CDR3 coding DNA: TGCGCCAGCAGCCAAGAAGGGGACAGGGGGAATGAAAAACTGTTTTTT. Its translation: CASSQEGDRGNEKLFF. The V gene is TRBV4-3, the J gene TRBJ1-4, with 11 nucleotides matching TRBD1. Germline V gene data show CDR1 as LGHNA and CDR2 as YSLEER. The CDR3 is 16 amino acids. Losses at the gene ends were 0 bases for V and 5 bases for J; bases not matched to a gene: 2.

This clone turned up a few times. This chain connects TRBV10-3 to TRBJ2-1, with unresolved D. Germline CDR1 reads ENHRY; CDR2 reads SYGVKD. The CDR3 length is 12 residues. The ends were cut back, 0 bases at V and 6 bases at J, with 3 bases in the middle. The CDR3 nucleotides are TGTGCCATCAGTGAGTCGAGCAATGAGCAGTTCTTC. This sequence encodes CAISESSNEQFF.

The chain uses TRBV10-2 and TRBJ2-7, with D possibly being TRBD1 (5 bases). V lost 6 bases and J lost 2, with 8 bases in between. CDR3 length: 12 residues. Germline V gives CDR1 WSHSY, CDR2 SAAADI. CDR3 coding DNA: TGCGCCAGCAGCCAGGGAACCTACGAGCAGTACTTC. It is translated as CASSQGTYEQYF.

The chain's CDR3 is CASSTLGDSMNTEAFF. The CDR3 nucleotides are TGTGCCAGTAGTACCCTCGGGGATTCCATGAACACTGAAGCTTTCTTT. This chain joins TRBV19 and TRBJ1-1; no clear D gene. The CDR3 length is 16 residues. With 4 bases removed from V and 0 bases from J, the gap between germline ends came to 15 bases. Germline-derived CDR1 and CDR2 are LNHDA and SQIVND (reference sequence).

V is TRBV19 and J is TRBJ1-1, with TRBD1 matching 9 bases. Germline CDR1 reads LNHDA; CDR2 reads SQIVND (reference sequence). The CDR3 sequence is 14 residues long. The V and J ends lost 5 bases and 1 base, in that order; junction bases with no gene match: 2. The CDR3 spells CASSPGQGNTEAFF. In nucleotides, the CDR3 is TGTGCCAGTAGTCCGGGACAGGGGAACACTGAAGCTTTCTTT.

This sequence joins TRBV9 and TRBJ2-7, with TRBD1 as a possible D gene (6 bases). Between the trimmed V and J ends, which lost 3 bases and 6 bases, there was a span of 13 bases. Germline CDR1 and CDR2: SGDLS and YYNGEE. The CDR3 loop spans 13 amino acids. CDR3 region: CASSANVGGEQYF. The CDR3 nucleotides read TGTGCCAGCAGCGCCAATGTAGGGGGCGAGCAGTACTTC.

This clone was counted between two and nine times. V is TRBV7-3 and J is TRBJ1-2; unclear D gene. CDR1 and CDR2 from the germline V gene are SGHTA and FQGTGA. The V end lost 5 bases, the J end lost 7 bases, and 17 bases lay between the germline ends. There are 14 residues in the CDR3. CDR3 sequence reads: CASSPNPSGPGYTF. In DNA, the CDR3 is TGTGCCAGCAGCCCTAATCCATCAGGCCCTGGCTACACCTTC.

The rearrangement joins TRBV19 to TRBJ1-1; D call uncertain. Germline V gene data show CDR1 as LNHDA and CDR2 as SQIVND (reference sequence). The V end was cut by 7 bases, the J end by 1 base, with 10 bases between. There are 13 residues in the CDR3. CDR3 nucleotide sequence: TGTGCCAGTACGCTTACGGGGAACACTGAAGCTTTCTTT. Translated, it gives CASTLTGNTEAFF.

This sequence joins TRBV7-9 and TRBJ2-7; 8 bases agree with TRBD1. The CDR3 covers 14 residues. CDR1 SEHNR and CDR2 FQNEAQ come from the germline V gene (reference sequence). J was trimmed by 6 bases and V by 5 bases; bases with no gene match: 9. CDR3 DNA: TGTGCCAGCAGCCTGACAGGGGATTGGGGCGAGCAGTACTTC. Its translation is CASSLTGDWGEQYF.

This chain connects TRBV27 to TRBJ2-7; 8 positions agree with TRBD1. Germline CDR1 and CDR2: MNHEY and SMNVEV (reference sequence). The trim removed 9 bases at V and 1 base at J, leaving 8 bases unmatched. The CDR3 has 14 residues. CDR3 sequence reads: CASKDRAGSYEQYF. The DNA for the CDR3 is TGTGCCAGTAAGGACAGGGCGGGGTCCTACGAGCAGTACTTC.

V is TRBV18 and J is TRBJ2-7, with 10 bases fitting TRBD1. The trim removed 3 bases at V and 4 bases at J, leaving 9 bases unmatched. Per the germline V gene, CDR1 is KGHSH and CDR2 is LQKENI. There are 16 residues in the CDR3. CDR3 coding DNA: TGTGCCAGCTCACCTAATACCGGGACAGGGGATTACGAGCAGTACTTC. Protein: CASSPNTGTGDYEQYF.

The chain uses TRBV18 and TRBJ2-4, with TRBD2 identical over 9 bases. Germline loops: CDR1 KGHSH, CDR2 LQKENI. This CDR3 has 19 residues. After removal of 0 bases from V and 0 bases from J, the junction contained 9 bases not matched to a gene. In DNA, the CDR3 is TGTGCCAGCTCACCACCAGAGACTAGCGGACGTCTAGCCAAAAACATTCAGTACTTC. Protein: CASSPPETSGRLAKNIQYF.

The chain combines TRBV2 with TRBJ2-2; weak D call: TRBD1 (5 bases). V lost 4 bases and J 4 bases, leaving 13 bases between the germline ends. Germline loops: CDR1 SNHLY, CDR2 FYNNEI. There are 15 residues in the CDR3. CDR3 residues: CASSASGMGTGELFF. The CDR3 bases are TGTGCCAGCAGTGCGTCAGGGATGGGCACCGGGGAGCTGTTTTTT.

The chain couples TRBV30 to TRBJ1-5; 9 bases are a match to TRBD1. The CDR3 length is 15 residues. J was trimmed by 1 base and V by 3 bases; bases with no gene match: 4. Germline CDR1 reads GTSNPN; CDR2 reads SVGIG (reference sequence). The CDR3 region has the DNA TGTGCCTGGAGGTGGACAGGGGCCAGCAATCAGCCCCAGCATTTT. Its translation is CAWRWTGASNQPQHF.

This chain joins TRBV5-1 and TRBJ2-3; D is perhaps TRBD1 (5 bases). The CDR3 contains 15 residues. V gave up 3 bases and J gave up 2 bases, with 13 bases separating them. Germline V lookup: CDR1 SGHRS, CDR2 YFSETQ. The CDR3 DNA reads TGCGCCAGCAGCTCCTCAGGGATATTCACAGATACGCAGTATTTT. This gives the protein CASSSSGIFTDTQYF.

The chain links TRBV11-3 to TRBJ2-2, with D possibly matching TRBD1 (6 bases). CDR1 and CDR2 (germline): SGHNT, YENEEA. V was pared by 0 bases and J by 5 bases, with 10 bases between. The CDR3 has 15 amino acids. In DNA form, the CDR3 reads TGTGCCAGCAGCTTAGATAGTGGACAGACCGGGGAGCTGTTTTTT. Protein: CASSLDSGQTGELFF.

V and J are TRBV7-9 and TRBJ1-4; D is perhaps TRBD1 (5 bases). Germline V CDR1 and CDR2: SEHNR, FQNEAQ (reference sequence). CDR3 size: 12 residues. In DNA, the CDR3 is TGTTCCCTAATGGTGGGGGGTGAAAAACTGTTTTTT. It codes for CSLMVGGEKLFF.

This clone was picked up a small number of times. The rearrangement joins TRBV10-1 to TRBJ2-7; D gene uncertain. CDR1 and CDR2 (germline): WNHNN, SYGVQD (reference sequence). V was cut by 3 bases and J by 4 bases, with 16 bases left in between. This CDR3 is 15 amino acids long. CDR3 nucleotides: TGCGCCAGCAGTGACGCCCCCAATCGAGGATACGAGCAGTACTTC. Amino acid sequence: CASSDAPNRGYEQYF.

This clone was counted only a few times. The genes are TRBV28 and TRBJ1-2, with D unresolved. Trimming took 5 bases from V and 4 from J, leaving 2 bases between them. The CDR3 totals 10 residues. Per the germline V gene, CDR1 is MDHEN and CDR2 is SYDVKM. The CDR3 DNA sequence: TGTGCCAGCAGTCGCTATGGCTACACCTTC. Its translation: CASSRYGYTF.

This chain uses TRBV9 with TRBJ1-6; no definite D call. The ends were cut back, 4 bases at V and 6 bases at J, with 14 bases in the middle. Germline V gene data show CDR1 as SGDLS and CDR2 as YYNGEE. This CDR3 contains 15 residues. The CDR3 here is CASSSLALANSPLHF. The CDR3 DNA follows: TGTGCCAGCAGCTCCCTGGCCCTGGCTAATTCACCCCTCCACTTT. Complete variable domain (other parts from reference TRBV9 and TRBJ1-6): DSGVTQTPKHLITATGQRVTLRCSPRSGDLSVYWYQQSLDQGLQFLIQYYNGEERAKGNILERFSAQQFPDLHSELNLSSLELGDSALYFCASSSLALANSPLHFGNGTRLTVT.

The genes are TRBV5-5 and TRBJ1-2, with D tentatively TRBD1 (5 bases). This CDR3 is 15 amino acids long. From germline, CDR1 is SGHKS and CDR2 YYEKEE (reference sequence). The V and J ends lost 0 bases and 4 bases respectively, with 13 bases between them. CDR3 loop: CASSLDPTGVYGYTF. CDR3 in DNA: TGTGCCAGCAGCTTGGACCCAACGGGGGTCTATGGCTACACCTTC.

The CDR3 region is CASSQDGTRGGYNEQFF. The CDR3 DNA reads TGTGCCAGCAGCCAAGACGGGACGCGGGGGGGATACAATGAGCAGTTCTTC. V usage is TRBV4-2 and J usage is TRBJ2-1; TRBD2 aligns across 9 bases. Germline assignment: CDR1 LGHNA and CDR2 YNFKEQ. V dropped 0 bases and J dropped 4; count of bases not matched to a gene: 7. This CDR3 comprises 17 residues.

The chain couples TRBV28 to TRBJ1-5; a possible D gene is TRBD1 (5 bases). Germline V CDR1 and CDR2: MDHEN, SYDVKM. Trimming removed 7 bases at V and 4 bases at J, with 17 bases between. The CDR3 loop spans 15 amino acids. CDR3 nucleotides: TGTGCCAGCATCCCTGACGGGGGGTGGAATCAGCCCCAGCATTTT. Protein: CASIPDGGWNQPQHF.

This clone was detected only a few times. The V and J genes are TRBV7-2 and TRBJ2-7; TRBD1 matches at 9 bases. With V trimmed by 5 bases and J by 4 bases, 12 bases remained unmatched. Germline values: CDR1 SGHTA, CDR2 FQGNSA. The CDR3 length is 16 residues. The CDR3: CASSPRGTGFRYEQYF. CDR3 sequence (DNA): TGTGCCAGCAGCCCCCGTGGGACAGGGTTTCGGTACGAGCAGTACTTC.

The J gene is TRBJ2-5, the V gene TRBV9, with 10 positions matching TRBD2. J gave up 1 base and V 0 bases, and 9 bases lay outside the gene matches. Germline V lookup: CDR1 SGDLS, CDR2 YYNGEE. CDR3 length: 18 residues. CDR3 in amino acids: CASSVGVAGGLGQETQYF. CDR3 bases: TGTGCCAGCAGCGTAGGTGTAGCGGGGGGCCTGGGCCAAGAGACCCAGTACTTC.

The rearrangement links TRBV18 to TRBJ1-1; tentative D call: TRBD1 (5 bases). V was shortened by 2 bases and J by 1 base, with 14 bases between the two germline ends. The germline V gene encodes CDR1 KGHSH and CDR2 LQKENI. CDR3 size: 16 residues. The CDR3 nucleotides are TGTGCCAGCTCACCAGGGAGGGGTATGTCGAACACTGAAGCTTTCTTT. As protein: CASSPGRGMSNTEAFF.